The 27 T cell receptor beta chains listed next were all sequenced from one sample in a study of shared clonotypes between healthy human individuals. Using immunoSEQ multiplex PCR, the repertoire was profiled, and TCRdb retains in-frame clones only, with some absent. The table has hundreds of thousands of clones, 95% to 97% seen once; the top ten hold about 0.12%. Naive CD8 cells, CD45RO-negative and positively selected for CCR7, excluded terminally differentiated effector memory CD45RA+ cells. The specimen was naive CD8+ T cells sorted from blood. All receptors come from a woman aged 25 to 39 in good health.

The rearrangement joins TRBV19 to TRBJ1-2; no clear D. Germline V gene data show CDR1 as LNHDA and CDR2 as SQIVND (reference sequence). Trimming removed 9 bases from V and 7 bases from J, with 15 bases in between. The CDR3 has 12 amino acids. The CDR3 sequence: CASSGPYPGYTF. The DNA of the CDR3 is TGTGCCAGCTCCGGACCGTATCCTGGCTACACCTTC.

The rearrangement joins TRBV7-9 to TRBJ2-7; 7 bases are a match to TRBD1. The germline V gene has CDR1 SEHNR and CDR2 FQNEAQ (reference sequence). After removal of 3 bases from V and 1 base from J, the junction contained 6 bases not matched to a gene. The CDR3 loop spans 15 amino acids. The CDR3 protein is CASSFRDSTSYEQYF. The CDR3 DNA reads as TGTGCCAGCAGCTTCCGGGACAGCACTTCCTACGAGCAGTACTTC. The full variable domain, with the rest looked up from reference TRBV7-9 and TRBJ2-7, is DTGVSQNPRHKITKRGQNVTFRCDPISEHNRLYWYRQTLGQGPEFLTYFQNEAQLEKSRLLSDRFSAERPKGSFSTLEIQRTEQGDSAMYLCASSFRDSTSYEQYFGPGTRLTVT.

The chain combines TRBV27 with TRBJ1-2; D is perhaps TRBD1 (5 bases). The ends were cut back, 0 bases at V and 3 bases at J, with 14 bases in the middle. CDR1 is MNHEY and CDR2 is SMNVEV in the germline V gene (reference sequence). This CDR3 region has 16 residues. The CDR3 is CASSLSAGPSYYGYTF. The CDR3 DNA sequence: TGTGCCAGCAGTTTATCAGCGGGGCCCTCATACTATGGCTACACCTTC.

This chain joins TRBV7-2 and TRBJ2-7; a possible D gene is TRBD1 (5 bases). There are 14 residues in the CDR3. With 2 bases removed from V and 3 bases from J, the gap between germline ends came to 11 bases. CDR1 SGHTA and CDR2 FQGNSA come from the germline V gene. CDR3 bases: TGTGCCAGCAGCTTACTCGACAGTAACTACGAGCAGTACTTC. It translates to CASSLLDSNYEQYF.

V usage is TRBV28 and J usage is TRBJ2-1, with TRBD2 matching over 8 bases. V trimming: 5 bases; J trimming: 3 bases; junction bases outside the gene matches: 15. This CDR3 region has 18 residues. The V gene's germline CDR1 is MDHEN and CDR2 SYDVKM. In nucleotides, the CDR3 is TGTGCCAGCAGTGCCTACCCAACTAGCGGCGGCATCTACAATGAGCAGTTCTTC. As protein: CASSAYPTSGGIYNEQFF.

The J gene is TRBJ2-7, the V gene TRBV27, with TRBD2 identical over 12 bases. V was pared by 4 bases and J by 4 bases, with 5 bases of the junction left unmatched. The germline V gene encodes CDR1 MNHEY and CDR2 SMNVEV (reference sequence). This CDR3 contains 15 residues. The chain's CDR3 is CASSWTSGIGYEQYF. For the CDR3, the DNA is TGTGCCAGCAGTTGGACTAGCGGGATTGGGTACGAGCAGTACTTC.

This chain joins TRBV7-9 and TRBJ1-3; 7 bases line up with TRBD1. The junction had 7 bases not matched to a gene; V was cut back by 4 bases and J by 4 bases. Per the germline V gene, CDR1 is SEHNR and CDR2 is FQNEAQ (reference sequence). The CDR3 has 15 amino acids. The chain's CDR3 is CASSSDRVPGNTIYF. The CDR3 DNA sequence: TGTGCCAGCAGCTCAGACAGGGTTCCAGGAAACACCATATATTTT.

CDR3 sequence reads: CASSMGSSGNSPLHF. The CDR3 coding sequence is TGTGCCAGTAGTATGGGCAGTTCTGGTAATTCACCCCTCCACTTT. The chain couples TRBV19 to TRBJ1-6; D remains ambiguous. Germline V gene data show CDR1 as LNHDA and CDR2 as SQIVND (reference sequence). This CDR3 has 15 amino acids. The V end lost 3 bases, the J end lost 6 bases, and 12 bases lay between the germline ends.

The CDR3 reads CASSLQGAGGPNPYNEQFF. In DNA, the CDR3 is TGCGCCAGCAGCCTACAAGGAGCGGGAGGGCCAAATCCCTACAATGAGCAGTTCTTC. This rearrangement joins TRBV4-1 to TRBJ2-1; 10 bases align to TRBD2. Germline trimming cut 4 bases from V and 2 bases from J; bases unmatched to any gene: 14. The CDR3 loop spans 19 amino acids. CDR1 MGHRA and CDR2 YSYEKL come from the germline V gene.

The chain carries TRBV19 and TRBJ1-5; D is uncertain. Trimming took off 3 bases at V and 3 bases at J, with 9 bases between the two ends. The germline CDR1 and CDR2 sequences are LNHDA and SQIVND (reference sequence). CDR3 length equals 14 residues. The DNA of the CDR3 is TGTGCCAGTAGTATTACACATCCCAATCAGCCCCAGCATTTT. As protein: CASSITHPNQPQHF.

The chain combines TRBV7-8 with TRBJ2-1; 7 nucleotides align to TRBD2. V shed 5 bases and J 6 bases; nucleotides not matched to a gene: 10. Germline assignment: CDR1 SGHVS and CDR2 FQNEAQ. The CDR3 is 15 residues long. The CDR3, as DNA: TGTGCCAGCAGCCTCACATGGGAGGGCCTCAATGAGCAGTTCTTC. This gives the protein CASSLTWEGLNEQFF. Full variable domain (outside the CDR3, taken from reference TRBV7-8 and TRBJ2-1): GAGVSQSPRYKVAKRGQDVALRCDPISGHVSLFWYQQALGQGPEFLTYFQNEAQLDKSGLPSDRFFAERPEGSVSTLKIQRTQQEDSAVYLCASSLTWEGLNEQFFGPGTRLTVL.

The gene calls are TRBV9 and TRBJ2-2, with D maybe TRBD2 (6 bases). The CDR3 has 15 residues. Deletions cut 4 bases from V and 8 bases from J, with 18 bases between. Germline CDR1 is SGDLS and CDR2 is YYNGEE. The CDR3, as DNA: TGTGCCAGCAGCCCACGGGCGGGGCTTACGGGGGAGCTGTTTTTT. Translating it yields CASSPRAGLTGELFF.

The V call is TRBV2, the J call TRBJ1-4; 12 bases match TRBD1. The V gene end was trimmed by 1 base and the J gene end by 3 bases; junction bases not matched to a gene: 3. This CDR3 region has 17 residues. Germline V gene data show CDR1 as SNHLY and CDR2 as FYNNEI. Here the CDR3 reads CASSEGRDRGPNEKLFF. The CDR3 DNA follows: TGTGCCAGCAGTGAAGGCCGGGACAGGGGGCCTAATGAAAAACTGTTTTTT.

This clone showed up just once. The chain is built from TRBV6-1 and TRBJ2-7; tentatively, D is TRBD2 (5 bases). The CDR3 is 11 amino acids. The ends were cut back, 9 bases at V and 6 bases at J, with 12 bases in the middle. Germline CDR1 reads MNHNS; CDR2 reads SASEGT. Here the CDR3 reads CASAGAGEQYF. The CDR3 DNA reads TGTGCCAGTGCGGGTGCTGGCGAGCAGTACTTC.

V gene TRBV5-1 combines with J gene TRBJ2-7; 8 nucleotides match TRBD1. V trimming: 3 bases; J trimming: 3 bases; junction bases outside the gene matches: 5. The germline CDR1 and CDR2 sequences are SGHRS and YFSETQ. The CDR3 totals 14 residues. The CDR3, as DNA: TGCGCCAGCAGCTACGGACAGGGCGTCTACGAGCAGTACTTC. The encoded protein is CASSYGQGVYEQYF.

The rearrangement joins TRBV1 to TRBJ2-2; TRBD2, the table's D call, lacks a check against the DNA. TRBV1 is given as a pseudogene. CDR3 length equals 16 residues. The CDR3 nucleotides read TGCACCAGCAGCCGGACTAGCGGGAGGGCCCACGGGGAGCTGTTTTTT. Amino acids: CTSSRTSGRAHGELFF.

J is TRBJ1-5 and V is TRBV14; TRBD1 matches at 8 bases. This CDR3 is built from 14 residues. Germline loops: CDR1 SGHDN, CDR2 FVKESK. V lost 4 bases, J lost 4 bases, and 3 bases stayed unmatched. The chain's CDR3 is CASSRTGRNQPQHF. The CDR3 DNA reads TGTGCCAGCAGCCGGACAGGGAGGAATCAGCCCCAGCATTTT.

The V gene is TRBV18, the J gene TRBJ2-3; 8 nucleotides agree with TRBD2. Germline CDR1 reads KGHSH; CDR2 reads LQKENI. J gave up 6 bases and V 6 bases, and 17 bases lay outside the gene matches. CDR3 size: 17 residues. CDR3 loop: CASSPGGRLPAPDTQYF. CDR3 nucleotides: TGTGCCAGCTCCCCGGGCGGGAGGCTACCCGCCCCTGATACGCAGTATTTT.

This sequence joins TRBV25-1 and TRBJ1-6; D might be TRBD1 (5 bases). The length of the CDR3 is 15 residues. V was trimmed by 1 base and J by 9 bases, leaving 13 bases between them. Germline CDR1 and CDR2: MGHDK and SYGVNS. The CDR3 loop is CASSESPGGGSPLHF. Here the CDR3 DNA reads TGTGCCAGCAGTGAATCACCGGGGGGAGGTTCACCCCTCCACTTT.

The chain is built from TRBV28 and TRBJ1-3; the D gene is possibly TRBD1 (5 bases). The CDR3 totals 15 residues. Trimming pared 6 bases from V and 0 bases from J, leaving 12 bases between. Germline V CDR1 and CDR2: MDHEN, SYDVKM. CDR3 bases: TGTGCCAGCAGGCGGGACGCGGACTCTGGAAACACCATATATTTT. Translation: CASRRDADSGNTIYF.

The J gene is TRBJ2-7, the V gene TRBV27; a possible D gene is TRBD1 (6 bases). The germline gives CDR1 MNHEY, CDR2 SMNVEV (reference sequence). The germline V and J ends were trimmed by 3 bases and 0 bases, with 9 bases remaining between them. The CDR3 spans 14 residues. In DNA form, the CDR3 reads TGTGCCAGCAGTTTCGGGGACACCTCCTACGAGCAGTACTTC. Residues: CASSFGDTSYEQYF.

This clone was observed a single time. The V and J genes are TRBV21-1 and TRBJ2-1; the table's TRBD2 call for D was not verified on the DNA. TRBV21-1 is tagged as a pseudogene. The CDR3 spans 16 residues. The CDR3 loop reads CASTVEATQCPDEQFF. The CDR3 nucleotides are TGTGCCAGCACCGTGGAGGCTACCCAGTGTCCGGATGAGCAGTTCTTC.

The chain has TRBV28 and TRBJ2-7; 9 nucleotides align to TRBD2. The CDR3 loop spans 14 amino acids. V shed 5 bases, J shed 7 bases, and the junction held 9 bases outside the gene matches. From germline, CDR1 is MDHEN and CDR2 SYDVKM. CDR3 nucleotide sequence: TGTGCCAGCAGTGATAGCGGGAGCCTTGGGGAGCAGTACTTC. Its protein is CASSDSGSLGEQYF.

This clone has a single count. The chain employs TRBV6-1 and TRBJ1-5; D possibly corresponds to TRBD1 (6 bases). Trimming shortened V by 6 bases and J by 0 bases, and 12 bases separated the two germline ends. The CDR3 sequence is 15 residues long. The germline V gene has CDR1 MNHNS and CDR2 SASEGT. CDR3 DNA: TGTGCCAGCAGGCAGCGGACAGATAGCAATCAGCCCCAGCATTTT. It encodes CASRQRTDSNQPQHF.

The chain joins TRBV11-3 to TRBJ2-1; TRBD2 might be the D (6 bases). CDR3 size: 16 residues. CDR1 and CDR2 from the germline V gene are SGHNT and YENEEA. V dropped 6 bases and J dropped 2 bases, with 17 bases sitting between them. CDR3 sequence: CASSKRLGPTYNEQFF. CDR3 bases: TGTGCCAGCAGTAAAAGACTAGGGCCTACCTACAATGAGCAGTTCTTC. The entire variable domain, with the rest obtained from reference TRBV11-3 and TRBJ2-1, is as follows: EAGVVQSPRYKIIEKKQPVAFWCNPISGHNTLYWYLQNLGQGPELLIRYENEEAVDDSQLPKDRFSAERLKGVDSTLKIQPAELGDSAVYLCASSKRLGPTYNEQFFGPGTRLTVL.

This chain uses TRBV19 with TRBJ1-1; perhaps TRBD1 as D (5 bases). Germline loops: CDR1 LNHDA, CDR2 SQIVND (reference sequence). This CDR3 spans 14 amino acids. V shed 3 bases and J shed 1 base, with 9 bases lying between them. The CDR3 DNA reads as TGTGCCAGTAGTATTACAACAGGGAACACTGAAGCTTTCTTT. It is translated as CASSITTGNTEAFF.

The V gene is TRBV9, the J gene TRBJ2-7; 9 bases align to TRBD2. The CDR3 runs 17 residues. The ends lost 4 bases at V and 7 bases at J; junction bases unmatched: 18. Looked up from germline, CDR1 is SGDLS and CDR2 is YYNGEE. The CDR3 region has the DNA TGTGCCAGCAGCCCGGAGAGAGCTAGCGGGATGTTTAGGGAGCAGTACTTC. It is translated as CASSPERASGMFREQYF.